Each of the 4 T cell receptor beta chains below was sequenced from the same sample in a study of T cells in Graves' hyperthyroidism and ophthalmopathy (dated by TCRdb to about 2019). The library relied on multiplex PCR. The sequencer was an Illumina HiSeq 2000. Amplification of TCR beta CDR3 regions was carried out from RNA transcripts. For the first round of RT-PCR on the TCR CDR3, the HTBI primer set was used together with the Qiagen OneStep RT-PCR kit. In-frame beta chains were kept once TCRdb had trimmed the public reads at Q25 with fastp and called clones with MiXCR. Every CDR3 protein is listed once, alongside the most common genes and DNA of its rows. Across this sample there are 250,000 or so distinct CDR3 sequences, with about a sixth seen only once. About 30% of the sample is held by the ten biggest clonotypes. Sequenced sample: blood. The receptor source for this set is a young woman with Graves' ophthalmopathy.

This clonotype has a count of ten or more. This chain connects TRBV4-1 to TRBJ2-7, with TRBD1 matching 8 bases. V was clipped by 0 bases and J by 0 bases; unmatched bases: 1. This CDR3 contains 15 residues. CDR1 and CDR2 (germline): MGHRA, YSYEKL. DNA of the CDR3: TGCGCCAGCAGCCAAGAGGGGACAGGCTCCTACGAGCAGTACTTC. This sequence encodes CASSQEGTGSYEQYF.

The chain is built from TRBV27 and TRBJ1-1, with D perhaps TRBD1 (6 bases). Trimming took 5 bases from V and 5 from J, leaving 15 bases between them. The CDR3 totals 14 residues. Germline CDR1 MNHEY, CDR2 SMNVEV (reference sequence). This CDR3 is CASSRVQGPTEAFF. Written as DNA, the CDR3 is TGTGCCAGCAGTCGAGTACAGGGCCCGACTGAAGCTTTCTTT.

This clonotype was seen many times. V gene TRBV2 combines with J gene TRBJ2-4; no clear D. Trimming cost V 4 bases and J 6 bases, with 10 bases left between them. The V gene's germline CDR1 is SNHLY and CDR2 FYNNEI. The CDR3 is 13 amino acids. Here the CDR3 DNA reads TGTGCCAGCAGTGGCCAAGCAGTAAACATTCAGTACTTC. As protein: CASSGQAVNIQYF.

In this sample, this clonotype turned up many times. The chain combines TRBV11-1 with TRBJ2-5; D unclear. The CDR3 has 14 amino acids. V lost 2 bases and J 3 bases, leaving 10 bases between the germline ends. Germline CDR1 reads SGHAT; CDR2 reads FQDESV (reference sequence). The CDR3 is CASSLRFEKETQYF. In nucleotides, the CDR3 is TGTGCCAGCAGCTTAAGGTTTGAGAAAGAGACCCAGTACTTC.